The clone carrying this T cell receptor beta chain appeared a few times. The sample is drawn from a study of cytomegalovirus exposure and HLA in healthy donors. Amplification used 60 Vbeta primers and 13 Jbeta primers. This table comes from immunoSEQ multiplex PCR, and its TCRdb copy is limited to in-frame clones, with some not included. The sample includes about 170,000 clones, approximately 76% seen only once; the top ten take approximately 5.1%. Germline V gives CDR1 GTSNPN, CDR2 SVGIG (reference sequence). This CDR3 has 13 residues. The V gene lost 1 base and the J gene lost 2 bases, with 8 bases spanning the gap.

The rearrangement uses TRBV30 and TRBJ1-2, with D tentatively TRBD1 (5 bases). This TCR was sampled from a woman aged 18 to 35 in good health and CMV-seropositive. Sequencing was carried out using PBMCs. The DNA for the CDR3 is TGTGCCTGGAGTGGGACACTGAACTATGGCTACACCTTC. It yields the protein CAWSGTLNYGYTF.